A selection of T cell receptor beta chains follows, all from one sample in a study of CD8+ T cells in alopecia areata. Profiling relied on immunoSEQ multiplex PCR, and the TCRdb table lists in-frame clones only, not all of them. The sample has about 250,000 clones; over 45% are singletons. The material sequenced was CD4+ T cells sorted from blood, taken at approximately week 52, from a patient treated with tofacitinib. These TCRs come from a human donor with alopecia areata. CDR3s include the opening cysteine and the closing phenylalanine or tryptophan. D genes are given only for firm matches. The listing skips clone size in some rows; elsewhere it reads once, few, many or a size class.

DNA,CDR3,V,J,size,D
TGTGCCAGTAGTACTCACAGTCGTTTAGGGAATGAGCAGTTCTTC,CASSTHSRLGNEQFF,TRBV19,TRBJ2-1,-,-
TGTGCCTGGAGTGTATCCGCCGAGCAGTACTTC,CAWSVSAEQYF,TRBV30,TRBJ2-7,-,-
TGTGCCGCGACATATTTGGGTCCTTGGGGCCAAGAGACCCAGTACTTC,CAATYLGPWGQETQYF,TRBV2,TRBJ2-5,-,-
TGTGCCAGCATTCCGGGTATCACAGATACGCAGTATTTT,CASIPGITDTQYF,TRBV2,TRBJ2-3,-,-
TGTGCCACCGAGGATGGGGGAACTGAAGCTTTCTTT,CATEDGGTEAFF,TRBV2,TRBJ1-1,-,-
TGTGCCAGCAAACTTATAGGCTCCTACGAGCAGTACTTC,CASKLIGSYEQYF,TRBV13,TRBJ2-7,-,-
TGTGCCTGGGGCGGGGGCAGCTACACCTTC,CAWGGGSYTF,TRBV30,TRBJ1-2,-,-
TGTGCCTGGGGGGGGTTACCGGAGACCCAGTACTTC,CAWGGLPETQYF,TRBV30,TRBJ2-5,-,-
TGCAGCGTTGAAGATTACAGGGTGCGGTACTTC,CSVEDYRVRYF,TRBV29-1,TRBJ2-5,few,-
TGTGCCAGCAGTCGGGGCACAGATACGCAGTATTTT,CASSRGTDTQYF,TRBV25-1,TRBJ2-3,-,-
TGTGCCAGCAGCTTAGGGCTAGCGGGGGAATTAGCCAAAAACATTCAGTACTTC,CASSLGLAGELAKNIQYF,TRBV7-9,TRBJ2-4,-,TRBD2
TGCAGCGTTGTAGGGCCCTCAAGCGCCTACGAGCAGTACTTC,CSVVGPSSAYEQYF,TRBV29-1,TRBJ2-7,-,-
TGCAGCGTTGAAGATAATAAGAGTGACAAGAGCTATGGCTACACCTTC,CSVEDNKSDKSYGYTF,TRBV29-1,TRBJ1-2,few,-
TGCAGCGTCAGCCCAGGGGTGGGTCAGCCCCAGCATTTT,CSVSPGVGQPQHF,TRBV29-1,TRBJ1-5,-,-
TGTGCCTGGACAGCATCGCACCTTAGCACTACGCAGTATTTT,CAWTASHLSTTQYF,TRBV30,TRBJ2-3,-,-
TGTGCCAGTAGTAGAGGGTCTAATTCACCCCTCCACTTT,CASSRGSNSPLHF,TRBV19,TRBJ1-6,once,-
TGTGCCATCAGTGAGCCAGGAGACACTGAAGCTTTCTTT,CAISEPGDTEAFF,TRBV10-3,TRBJ1-1,few,-
TGCGCCAGCAGTCAAGGAGGGGGTAATTCACCCCTCCACTTT,CASSQGGGNSPLHF,TRBV23-1,TRBJ1-6,-,-
TGTGCCAGCAGTTTATTAGGCGGGGAGCTGTTTTTT,CASSLLGGELFF,TRBV28,TRBJ2-2,-,-
TGCGCCAGCAGCTTGTATACAGATACGCAGTATTTT,CASSLYTDTQYF,TRBV5-1,TRBJ2-3,few,-
TGTGCCATCAGTGAGTCGGGGGTTGAGACCCAGTACTTC,CAISESGVETQYF,TRBV10-3,TRBJ2-5,-,-
TGCGCCAGCAGCCAGCAGGGCTATGGCTACACCTTC,CASSQQGYGYTF,TRBV4-1,TRBJ1-2,few,-
TGTGCCTGGAGTCCCGTGGATACGCAGTATTTT,CAWSPVDTQYF,TRBV30,TRBJ2-3,-,-
TGTGCCAGCAGCCAAGAAATACATTGGACAGATACGCAGTATTTT,CASSQEIHWTDTQYF,TRBV14,TRBJ2-3,few,-
TGCGCCAGCAGCCAAGGCGGCGGGCTAGCCTACGAGCAGTACTTC,CASSQGGGLAYEQYF,TRBV4-3,TRBJ2-7,-,-
TGTGCCACCAGCGCCCGGGGAGGGGGAACTGAAGCTTTCTTT,CATSARGGGTEAFF,TRBV15,TRBJ1-1,-,-
TGTGCCAGCAGTCTACAGGGTTACGAGCAGTACTTC,CASSLQGYEQYF,TRBV6-5,TRBJ2-7,-,-
TGTGCCGTACTAGCGGGGGGGATGGATGAGCAGTTCTTC,CAVLAGGMDEQFF,TRBV10-3,TRBJ2-1,-,TRBD2
TGTGCCTGGAGTGAAGTAGGCGGGGAGGGAGATACGCAGTATTTT,CAWSEVGGEGDTQYF,TRBV30,TRBJ2-3,-,TRBD2
TGCAGCGTTGTTAGGCAGTCGAACACTGAAGCTTTCTTT,CSVVRQSNTEAFF,TRBV29-1,TRBJ1-1,-,-
TGCAGCGTTGAAGGGATCCAAGAGACCCAGTACTTC,CSVEGIQETQYF,TRBV29-1,TRBJ2-5,-,-
TGTGCCAGCAGTTTGCGGACAGGGTGGAATGAGCAGTTCTTC,CASSLRTGWNEQFF,TRBV6-6,TRBJ2-1,-,TRBD1
TGTGCCACCGCCCGACAGCTCTACGAGCAGTACTTC,CATARQLYEQYF,TRBV2,TRBJ2-7,once,-
TGTGCCAGCAGCCAAGATGGGGGCGTAGGCGGGGAGCTGTTTTTT,CASSQDGGVGGELFF,TRBV4-2,TRBJ2-2,-,-
TGTGCCAGCTTCGACCGGGACAGGGCTGGGGCCAACGTCCTGACTTTC,CASFDRDRAGANVLTF,TRBV2,TRBJ2-6,-,TRBD1
TGTGCCAGCAGTTACGGACGCTACCAAGAGACCCAGTACTTC,CASSYGRYQETQYF,TRBV6-6,TRBJ2-5,-,-
TGCAGCGTACGCGGACAGACAGACACTGAAGCTTTCTTT,CSVRGQTDTEAFF,TRBV29-1,TRBJ1-1,-,-
TGCAGTGCTACTCCGGGATACGAGCAGTACTTC,CSATPGYEQYF,TRBV20-1,TRBJ2-7,-,-
TGTGCCAGCAGTTACGGGGCAGGGAAGGTGGACGAGCAGTACTTC,CASSYGAGKVDEQYF,TRBV6-5,TRBJ2-7,-,-
TGTGCCAGCAGTTACTCTGGGGCAGGCAGCGGGGAGCTGTTTTTT,CASSYSGAGSGELFF,TRBV6-5,TRBJ2-2,-,-